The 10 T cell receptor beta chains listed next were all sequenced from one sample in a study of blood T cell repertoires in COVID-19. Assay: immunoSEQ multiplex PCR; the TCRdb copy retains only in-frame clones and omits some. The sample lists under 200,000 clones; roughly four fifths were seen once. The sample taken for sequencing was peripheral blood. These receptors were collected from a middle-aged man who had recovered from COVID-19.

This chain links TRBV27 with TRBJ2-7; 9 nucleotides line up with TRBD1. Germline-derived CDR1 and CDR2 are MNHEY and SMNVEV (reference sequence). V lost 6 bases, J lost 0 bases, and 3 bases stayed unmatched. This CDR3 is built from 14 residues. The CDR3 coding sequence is TGTGCCAGCAGCCGGGGACAGGGCTCCTACGAGCAGTACTTC. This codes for CASSRGQGSYEQYF.

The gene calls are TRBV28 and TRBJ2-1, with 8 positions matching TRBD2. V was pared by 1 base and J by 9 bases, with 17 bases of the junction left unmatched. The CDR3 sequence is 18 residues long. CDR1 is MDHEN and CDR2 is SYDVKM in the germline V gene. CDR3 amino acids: CASSLYPRDRREVTEQFF. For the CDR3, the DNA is TGTGCCAGCAGTTTATACCCCCGGGACCGGCGGGAGGTAACTGAGCAGTTCTTC.

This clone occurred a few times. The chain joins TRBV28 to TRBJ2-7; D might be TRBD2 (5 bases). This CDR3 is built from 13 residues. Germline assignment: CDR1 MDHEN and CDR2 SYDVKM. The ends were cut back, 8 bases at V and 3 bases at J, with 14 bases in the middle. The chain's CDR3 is CASQSRGLYEQYF. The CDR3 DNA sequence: TGTGCCAGCCAATCAAGAGGGCTCTACGAGCAGTACTTC.

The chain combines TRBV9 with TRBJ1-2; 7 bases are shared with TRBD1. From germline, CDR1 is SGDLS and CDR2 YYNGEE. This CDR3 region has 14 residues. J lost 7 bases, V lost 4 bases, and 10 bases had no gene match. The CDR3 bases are TGTGCCAGCAGCACAGAGACAGGGTTGGGTGGCTACACCTTC. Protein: CASSTETGLGGYTF.

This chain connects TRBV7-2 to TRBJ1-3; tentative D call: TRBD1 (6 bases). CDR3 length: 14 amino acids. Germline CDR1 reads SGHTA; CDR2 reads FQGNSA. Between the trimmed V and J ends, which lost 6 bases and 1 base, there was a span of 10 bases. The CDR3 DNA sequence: TGTGCCAGCAGGATAGGGGGTTCTGGAAACACCATATATTTT. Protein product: CASRIGGSGNTIYF.

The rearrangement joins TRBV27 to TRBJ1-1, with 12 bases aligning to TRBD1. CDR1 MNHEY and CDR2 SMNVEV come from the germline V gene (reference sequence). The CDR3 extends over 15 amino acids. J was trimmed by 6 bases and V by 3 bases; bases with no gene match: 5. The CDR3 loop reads CASSFRDRGRSEAFF. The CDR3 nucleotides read TGTGCCAGCAGTTTCAGGGACAGGGGGCGTTCTGAAGCTTTCTTT.

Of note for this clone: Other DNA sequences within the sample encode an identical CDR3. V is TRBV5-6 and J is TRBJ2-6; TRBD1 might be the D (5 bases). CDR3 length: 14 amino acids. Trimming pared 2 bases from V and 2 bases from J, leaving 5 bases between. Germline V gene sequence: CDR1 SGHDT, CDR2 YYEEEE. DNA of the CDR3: TGTGCCAGCAGCTTCAGGGCTGGGGCCAACGTCCTGACTTTC. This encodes CASSFRAGANVLTF. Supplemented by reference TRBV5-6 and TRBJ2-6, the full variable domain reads DAGVTQSPTHLIKTRGQQVTLRCSPKSGHDTVSWYQQALGQGPQFIFQYYEEEERQRGNFPDRFSGHQFPNYSSELNVNALLLGDSALYLCASSFRAGANVLTFGAGSRLTVL.

CDR3: CASSQRGTDTQYF. In nucleotides, the CDR3 is TGTGCCAGCAGCCAGCGAGGGACAGATACGCAGTATTTT. The genes are TRBV3-1 (or the pseudogene TRBV3-2) and TRBJ2-3, with D maybe TRBD2 (5 bases). CDR1 is LGHDT, CDR2 YNNKEL, per germline (reference sequence). V gave up 3 bases and J gave up 3 bases, with 7 bases separating them. The CDR3 has 13 amino acids.

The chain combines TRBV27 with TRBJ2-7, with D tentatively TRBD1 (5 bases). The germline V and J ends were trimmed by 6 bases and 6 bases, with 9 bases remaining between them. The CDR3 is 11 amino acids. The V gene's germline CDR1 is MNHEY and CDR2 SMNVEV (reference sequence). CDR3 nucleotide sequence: TGTGCCAGCAGGATGGGGCTCGAGCAGTACTTC. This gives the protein CASRMGLEQYF.

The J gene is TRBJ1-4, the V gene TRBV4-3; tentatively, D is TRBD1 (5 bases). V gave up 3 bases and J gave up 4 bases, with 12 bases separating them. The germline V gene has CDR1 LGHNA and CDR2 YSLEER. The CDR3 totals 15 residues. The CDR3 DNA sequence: TGCGCCAGCAGCCATAAAAGGGGAGGTAATGAAAAACTGTTTTTT. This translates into CASSHKRGGNEKLFF.